The 2 T cell receptor beta chains presented below share a single source sample, sequenced in a study of blood T cell repertoires in COVID-19. Here immunoSEQ multiplex PCR was the method, and the copy in TCRdb shows in-frame clones only, minus some. The sample contains around 120,000 clones, more than 60% of which appear only once. The material sequenced was peripheral blood. These receptors were obtained from a man between 65 and 85 years old with acute or convalescent COVID-19.

V and J are TRBV30 and TRBJ1-1; a possible D gene is TRBD1 (6 bases). The CDR3 totals 16 residues. CDR1 and CDR2 (germline): GTSNPN, SVGIG (reference sequence). Trimming took 0 bases from V and 1 from J, leaving 15 bases between them. CDR3 bases: TGTGCCTGGAGTGTATGGGGGGGCAGGGCGAACACTGAAGCTTTCTTT. Its protein is CAWSVWGGRANTEAFF. Drawing the rest from reference TRBV30 and TRBJ1-1, the complete variable domain is SQTIHQWPATLVQPVGSPLSLECTVEGTSNPNLYWYRQAAGRGLQLLFYSVGIGQISSEVPQNLSASRPQDRQFILSSKKLLLSDSGFYLCAWSVWGGRANTEAFFGQGTRLTVV.

The V call is TRBV3-1 (or the pseudogene TRBV3-2), the J call TRBJ2-3; 15 bases fit TRBD2. Germline CDR1 LGHDT, CDR2 YNNKEL (reference sequence). CDR3 length equals 17 residues. V was clipped by 2 bases and J by 3 bases; unmatched bases: 3. For the CDR3, the DNA is TGTGCCAGCAGCCAATGGACTAGCGGGGGGGGGACAGATACGCAGTATTTT. It specifies CASSQWTSGGGTDTQYF.